This note documents a single T cell receptor beta chain sequence. As yet, its antigen is unknown. As every portion of the isolated RNA was reverse transcribed, the sequencing read expressed TCRB transcripts. TCRdb's copy holds only in-frame clones and misses some; the assay was immunoSEQ multiplex PCR. The table shows about 900,000 clones, with roughly 16% occurring only once. Sorted populations all exceeded 98% purity. The data derive from a study of beta chain features in type 1 diabetes. General study findings and limits: Short templates might get an advantage during PCR, and this would be equal in patients and controls. Patients with Type 1 diabetes showed moderately but significantly shorter TCRB CDR3s in all four CD4+ subsets. Junctions at VDJ sites from type 1 diabetes patients had fewer insertions and more deletions.

This receptor was taken from a woman aged 18-30 years in good health. Sequencing was carried out using naive CD4+ T cells from blood.

CDR3 in DNA: TGCGCCAGCAGCGCATCAGGGGGCGGCGTCACTGAAGCTTTCTTT. Translation gives CASSASGGGVTEAFF. The chain carries TRBV5-1 and TRBJ1-1, with 8 bases identical to TRBD1. CDR1 SGHRS and CDR2 YFSETQ come from the germline V gene. The CDR3 loop spans 15 amino acids. Trimming at V came to 4 bases and at J to 4 bases, leaving 9 bases not matched to a gene.